This T cell receptor (beta chain) derives from a study of CD8+ T cells in alopecia areata. On this clone: Its antigen is currently unknown.

The treatment denotes: oral pan-JAK inhibitor, 5-10 mg twice daily. Extracted RNA was reverse transcribed, and the resulting cDNA served as sequencing template. Profiled with immunoSEQ multiplex PCR; TCRdb holds only in-frame clones, not every one. This sample yields 200,000 to 250,000 clones, of which approximately 45% are seen a single time; 2% to 3% belongs to the top ten. Findings and caveats of the study: Both scalp clonality and the expanded CD8+ clones among the top 100 showed a significant decrease with tofacitinib. Tofacitinib did not eliminate many expanded lesional clones from scalp or blood.

The CDR3 is 13 amino acids. Germline CDR1 is MDHEN and CDR2 is SYDVKM. V lost 6 bases and J lost 7, with 15 bases in between. The source was CD4+ T cells sorted from blood, collected at approximately week 36, from a patient treated with tofacitinib. The chain uses TRBV28 and TRBJ2-5, with D perhaps TRBD1 (5 bases). This receptor was taken from a human donor with alopecia areata. The CDR3 bases are TGTGCCAGCAGGACACAGGATCAACGGACCCAGTACTTC. This encodes CASRTQDQRTQYF.